Below, 7 T cell receptor beta chains from the same sample are listed, as sequenced in a study of identifying expanded T cells in peripheral blood. TCRdb keeps only in-frame clones here, not all; method: immunoSEQ multiplex PCR. The data show about 110,000 clones, with about 88% seen just once and more than 6.5% held by the top ten. Sequenced input: blood. The receptor source for this set is a person aged 18 to 70 in good health.

This clone came up once. The chain recombines TRBV10-3 with TRBJ2-5, with unresolved D. CDR1 is ENHRY and CDR2 is SYGVKD in the germline V gene. V was shortened by 6 bases and J by 2 bases, with 13 bases between the two germline ends. This CDR3 is built from 14 residues. CDR3 sequence: CAIRDGEWQETQYF. The CDR3 DNA sequence: TGTGCCATCAGGGATGGAGAGTGGCAAGAGACCCAGTACTTC.

The CDR3: CASSQERPGVRQETQYF. DNA of the CDR3: TGTGCCAGCAGCCAAGAACGTCCTGGCGTACGTCAAGAGACCCAGTACTTC. V is TRBV14 and J is TRBJ2-5; D uncertain. This CDR3 contains 17 residues. The germline CDR1 and CDR2 sequences are SGHDN and FVKESK. The V and J ends lost 0 bases and 2 bases respectively, with 16 bases between them.

Only one count was recorded for this clone. The chain carries TRBV7-8 and TRBJ2-3, with D maybe TRBD1 (5 bases). From germline, CDR1 is SGHVS and CDR2 FQNEAQ. The V end was cut by 5 bases, the J end by 0 bases, with 15 bases between. This CDR3 is built from 16 residues. The CDR3 DNA follows: TGTGCCAGCAGCCTCAAAAGGACATATAGCACAGATACGCAGTATTTT. As protein: CASSLKRTYSTDTQYF.

V and J are TRBV27 and TRBJ2-2, with D perhaps being TRBD1 or TRBD2 (5 bases each). Germline-derived CDR1 and CDR2 are MNHEY and SMNVEV (reference sequence). This CDR3 comprises 15 residues. V lost 2 bases to trimming and J lost 4 bases, with 11 bases between them. This CDR3 is CASSLAYGATGELFF. In DNA form, the CDR3 reads TGTGCCAGCAGTTTAGCCTACGGGGCCACCGGGGAGCTGTTTTTT.

The genes are TRBV6-5 and TRBJ2-2; 7 bases fit TRBD1. The CDR3 covers 14 residues. The V and J ends lost 6 bases and 6 bases, in that order; junction bases with no gene match: 7. Germline CDR1 reads MNHEY; CDR2 reads SVGAGI. The CDR3 DNA reads as TGTGCCAGCAGATCCAGACAGGGCTCCGGGGAGCTGTTTTTT. Its translation: CASRSRQGSGELFF.

The chain joins TRBV19 to TRBJ1-1; 9 bases fit TRBD1. The CDR3 loop spans 15 amino acids. Per the germline V gene, CDR1 is LNHDA and CDR2 is SQIVND (reference sequence). J gave up 2 bases and V 5 bases, and 6 bases lay outside the gene matches. CDR3 sequence reads: CASSLKQGANTEAFF. In nucleotides, the CDR3 is TGTGCCAGTAGTCTAAAACAGGGGGCAAACACTGAAGCTTTCTTT.

The V and J genes are TRBV30 and TRBJ2-5; tentatively, D is TRBD1 or TRBD2 (5 bases each). Trimming removed 2 bases from V and 2 bases from J, with 18 bases in between. Germline V CDR1 and CDR2: GTSNPN, SVGIG (reference sequence). CDR3 length equals 16 residues. CDR3 sequence reads: CAWSLGVGETQETQYF. Written as DNA, the CDR3 is TGTGCCTGGAGTTTGGGGGTAGGAGAGACTCAAGAGACCCAGTACTTC.